These 19 T cell receptor beta chains share one sample of origin, sequenced in a study of blood T cells in healthy people across ages. Through a sample-barcoded 5' primer and a J-beta primer mix, a second PCR was run for roughly 6 to 12 cycles. Each CDR3 protein is one row after TCRdb ran MiXCR on the 5' RACE reads. The top ten clones hold approximately 22% of a sample with 1,800,000 or so distinct CDR3 sequences, about two fifths of them seen once. The sequenced material came from blood. The receptors stem from a human donor in good health.

The rearrangement links TRBV18 to TRBJ2-7; a possible D gene is TRBD1 (6 bases). Germline-derived CDR1 and CDR2 are KGHSH and LQKENI. V gave up 4 bases and J gave up 6 bases, with 13 bases separating them. The CDR3 contains 13 residues. For the CDR3, the DNA is TGTGCCAGCTCACGACAGGAGGCCCTCGAGCAGTACTTC. It specifies CASSRQEALEQYF.

Ten or more counts support this clonotype. The chain employs TRBV7-9 and TRBJ2-7, with D unresolved. Trimming took 1 base from V and 2 from J, leaving 9 bases between them. Germline V gene lookup returns CDR1 SEHNR and CDR2 FQNEAQ (reference sequence). The CDR3 is made up of 14 amino acids. The CDR3 region is CASSLGGSAYEQYF. The CDR3 DNA reads as TGTGCCAGCAGCTTAGGCGGTTCCGCCTACGAGCAGTACTTC.

The chain combines TRBV28 with TRBJ1-2, with D uncertain. Deletions cut 7 bases from V and 4 bases from J, with 10 bases between. Germline CDR1 and CDR2: MDHEN and SYDVKM. This CDR3 has 12 amino acids. The CDR3 DNA is TGTGCCAGCACCGGGGAGGTCTATGGCTACACCTTC. Amino acids: CASTGEVYGYTF.

The rearrangement uses TRBV7-2 and TRBJ2-1; D call uncertain. The germline gives CDR1 SGHTA, CDR2 FQGNSA. Trimming stripped 1 base from V and 4 bases from J, with 5 bases between. This CDR3 region has 13 residues. CDR3 bases: TGTGCCAGCAGCTTAGAACAGTACAATGAGCAGTTCTTC. Translated, it gives CASSLEQYNEQFF.

The V and J genes are TRBV5-1 and TRBJ2-3; no definite D call. Trimming stripped 4 bases from V and 3 bases from J, with 18 bases between. Germline V gene data show CDR1 as SGHRS and CDR2 as YFSETQ. This CDR3 comprises 16 residues. The CDR3 sequence: CASSVSSGLRTDTQYF. DNA for the CDR3: TGCGCCAGCAGCGTATCATCGGGCCTGCGGACAGATACGCAGTATTTT.

This chain joins TRBV7-3 and TRBJ2-2, with TRBD2 matching 8 bases. The junction had 13 bases not matched to a gene; V was cut back by 5 bases and J by 5 bases. The CDR3 contains 17 residues. The germline V gene has CDR1 SGHTA and CDR2 FQGTGA. For the CDR3, the DNA is TGTGCCAGCAGCCCTCAAACGGGGGGGGCGAGGACCGGGGAGCTGTTTTTT. Its protein is CASSPQTGGARTGELFF.

V gene TRBV6-5 combines with J gene TRBJ2-6; D could derive from TRBD1 or TRBD2 (5 bases each). This CDR3 has 19 residues. CDR1 MNHEY and CDR2 SVGAGI come from the germline V gene. With 0 bases removed from V and 0 bases from J, the gap between germline ends came to 15 bases. CDR3 nucleotides: TGTGCCAGCAGTTACTCCCCACCGGGACCTCGCTCTGGGGCCAACGTCCTGACTTTC. Translating it yields CASSYSPPGPRSGANVLTF.

The chain employs TRBV6-5 and TRBJ2-1; D is possibly TRBD1 or TRBD2 (5 bases each). Matching the DNA end better, TRBJ2-7 makes the J call doubtful. The CDR3 extends over 16 amino acids. Looked up from germline, CDR1 is MNHEY and CDR2 is SVGAGI. CDR3 residues: CASSYSVGESYNEQYF. CDR3 coding DNA: TGTGCCAGCAGTTACTCGGTGGGGGAGAGCTACAATGAGCAGTACTTC.

The J gene is TRBJ2-1, the V gene TRBV15; D is possibly TRBD1 or TRBD2 (5 bases each). V dropped 4 bases and J dropped 6 bases, with 16 bases sitting between them. This CDR3 spans 15 amino acids. The germline CDR1 and CDR2 sequences are LNHNV and YYDKDF (reference sequence). For the CDR3, the DNA is TGTGCCACCAGCATGCCAGGGACGCGAAGCAATGAGCAGTTCTTC. Translation: CATSMPGTRSNEQFF.

In this sample, this clonotype turned up a few times. J is TRBJ1-1 and V is TRBV6-5, with D uncertain. Germline loops: CDR1 MNHEY, CDR2 SVGAGI. Between the trimmed V and J ends, which lost 1 base and 2 bases, there was a span of 5 bases. This CDR3 has 13 residues. The CDR3 DNA reads TGTGCCAGCAGTTACTTAATTAACACTGAAGCTTTCTTT. Amino acid sequence: CASSYLINTEAFF.

The J gene is TRBJ1-1, the V gene TRBV12-3 or TRBV12-4; TRBD1 agrees at 8 bases. The CDR3 covers 14 residues. J gave up 6 bases and V 6 bases, and 9 bases lay outside the gene matches. The CDR3 DNA reads TGTGCCAGCAGCAACACAGGGGGGCTCGCTGAAGCTTTCTTT. Its translation: CASSNTGGLAEAFF.

The gene calls are TRBV12-3 or TRBV12-4 and TRBJ2-1; 12 bases are shared with TRBD2. V shed 3 bases and J 3 bases; nucleotides not matched to a gene: 6. The CDR3 contains 17 residues. The CDR3 spells CASSFIGLAGIYNEQFF. CDR3 DNA: TGTGCCAGCAGTTTTATTGGACTAGCGGGGATCTACAATGAGCAGTTCTTC.

The CDR3 sequence: CASSAAGLGYTF. CDR3 coding DNA: TGTGCCAGCAGTGCAGCAGGGCTAGGCTACACCTTC. The rearrangement links TRBV7-6 to TRBJ1-2; maybe TRBD1 (5 bases). The CDR3 extends over 12 amino acids. The V gene's germline CDR1 is SGHVS and CDR2 FNYEAQ. V lost 6 bases and J lost 8, with 13 bases in between.

This chain joins TRBV5-5 and TRBJ2-1, with a possible D match to TRBD2 (5 bases). CDR3 length: 15 amino acids. Germline CDR1 reads SGHKS; CDR2 reads YYEKEE (reference sequence). Trimming left V 4 bases short and J 4 bases short, with 15 bases between. Written as DNA, the CDR3 is TGTGCCAGCAGCCTCGACTACTCAATTTACAATGAGCAGTTCTTC. Translated: CASSLDYSIYNEQFF.

The V and J genes are TRBV15 and TRBJ1-5; D gene ambiguous. Germline-derived CDR1 and CDR2 are LNHNV and YYDKDF (reference sequence). The CDR3 is 13 residues long. V was shortened by 4 bases and J by 7 bases, with 11 bases between the two germline ends. CDR3 in DNA: TGTGCCACCAGCATCCTACCCGGCCAGCCCCAGCATTTT. Protein sequence: CATSILPGQPQHF.

J is TRBJ2-1 and V is TRBV2; the D call may be TRBD1 or TRBD2 (5 bases each). The V end lost 10 bases, the J end lost 3 bases, and 19 bases lay between the germline ends. The CDR3 consists of 15 residues. Germline V gene sequence: CDR1 SNHLY, CDR2 FYNNEI. In nucleotides, the CDR3 is TGTGCCACAAGAAGGTCCGGGGCCAACTACAATGAGCAGTTCTTC. Protein: CATRRSGANYNEQFF. Complete variable domain (other parts from reference TRBV2 and TRBJ2-1): EPEVTQTPSHQVTQMGQEVILRCVPISNHLYFYWYRQILGQKVEFLVSFYNNEISEKSEIFDDQFSVERPDGSNFTLKIRSTKLEDSAMYFCATRRSGANYNEQFFGPGTRLTVL.

The rearrangement joins TRBV4-1 to TRBJ2-4; D may be TRBD1 or TRBD2 (5 bases each). Near its end, the DNA agrees better with TRBJ2-7, so the J call may be wrong. CDR1 is MGHRA and CDR2 is YSYEKL in the germline V gene. The CDR3 is 16 amino acids. The CDR3 coding sequence is TGCGCCAGCAGCCAAGATTTGGCCAATGGGGGCTACGAGCAGTACTTC. Protein: CASSQDLANGGYEQYF.

The chain is built from TRBV7-2 and TRBJ2-2, with D tentatively TRBD1 (5 bases). The CDR3 is 16 residues long. Trimming left V 8 bases short and J 3 bases short, with 19 bases between. Germline V CDR1 and CDR2: SGHTA, FQGNSA. Written as DNA, the CDR3 is TGTGCCAGCCCCCCCCGCCGGACAATAGACACCGGGGAGCTGTTTTTT. This encodes CASPPRRTIDTGELFF.

The chain is built from TRBV27 and TRBJ2-3; D remains unclear. CDR1 is MNHEY and CDR2 is SMNVEV in the germline V gene (reference sequence). There are 13 residues in the CDR3. The germline V and J ends were trimmed by 3 bases and 4 bases, with 8 bases remaining between them. The CDR3 protein is CASSFDHADTQYF. CDR3 nucleotides: TGTGCCAGCAGTTTCGACCATGCAGATACGCAGTATTTT.